This section outlines one T cell receptor (beta chain) sequence together with its context. What antigen it recognizes has not been identified. No quality values exist for individual bases; no much larger clone is one base distant. This specimen comes from a study of memory CD4+ T cells and cytomegalovirus serostatus (dated by TCRdb to between 2018 and 2020). As for the study more broadly: The cohort comprised roughly 35 healthy Belgian adults, 9 CMV seropositive and roughly 24 CMV seronegative. CD4+ memory TCRbeta repertoires of a Belgian cohort with known cytomegalovirus serostatus were sequenced in order to replicate a published TCR-based CMV serostatus classifier. Broad study findings and their caveats: Among the 160 or so previously reported CMV-associated TCRbeta sequences, 67 showed up in the CD4+ memory repertoires, with each one found in between one and five individuals. The results were interpreted as suggesting that the CMV-associated TCR signature is mostly present in the CD4+ memory repertoire. Unlike the original study, which covered naive and memory CD4+ and CD8+ populations, the Belgian study sequenced only CD4+CD45RO+ memory cells. CMV serostatus prediction reached a median bootstrapped AUC of 0.95 with the original framework and about 0.93 with a US-trained random forest. A median bootstrapped AUC of almost 0.96 with a 95% CI of 0.76-1.00 was achieved on the Belgian cohort by the original-framework classifier.

Genomic DNA was extracted from sorted cells with the Quick-DNA Microprep Kit. TCRbeta DNA was amplified with the immunoSEQ hsTCRbeta kit following the manufacturer's protocol. An Illumina MiSeq instrument was used to sequence the TCRbeta libraries. For the original study's pipeline: Following removal of out-of-frame sequences, 2.3 million or so distinct TCRbeta sequences were retained, with an average of about 61,000 per individual. Each individual was scored using the number of about 180 previously reported CMV-associated TCRbeta sequences that the individual carried and the total number of productive distinct TCRbeta sequences. A beta-binomial model was reimplemented in Python, and scikit-learn random forests with default parameters were trained on data from the US cohort. Classifier performance on the Belgian cohort was reported as the median AUC with percentile confidence intervals calculated over 10,000 bootstrap iterations. TCRdb carries this immuneACCESS record with in-frame sequences only. Its versions omit some clonotypes, under half of them owing to an unresolved V gene in the studies checked, with the rest unexplained. D and trimming were read from the DNA, whereas the V and J calls and clone size are those reported in that table. The sample table shows tens of thousands of clones, and 82% are seen once. The top ten clonotypes cover approximately 0.39% of the sample.

A FACSAria II was used to sort memory CD4+ T cells, defined as single viable CD3+CD4+CD8-CD45RO+ cells. CMV serostatus was determined with a Roche Elecsys assay detecting serum IgG against CMV pp150, pp28, p38 and p52. Once the samples were thawed, total CD4+ T cells were enriched through positive selection using CD4 magnetic microbeads. The samples came from a different study that was designed specifically to examine the CD4+ T cell memory repertoire. Following standard operating procedures, peripheral blood mononuclear cells were isolated and cryopreserved, while serum was kept at -80 degrees C. Staining used CD3-PerCP (BW264/56), CD4-APC (RPA-T4), CD45RO-PE (UCHT1) and CD8-Pacific Orange (3B5) antibodies, with Sytox blue excluding non-viable cells. V is clipped by 2 bases and J by 5 bases, and the sequence between their germline boundaries is 10 bases long. The germline V gene supplies CDR1 SGHRS and CDR2 YFSETQ. The cysteine opens and the phenylalanine closes a CDR3 of 13 amino acids. The DNA shown is the 39-base CDR3, in frame from base 1.

Material for sequencing was memory CD4+ T cells from blood. This clonotype was obtained from an adult in good health and CMV-seronegative. The chain joins TRBV5-1 to TRBJ2-5; the D gene is perhaps TRBD2, on 6 matching bases. The DNA sequence is given as TGCGCCAGCAGCTTTGGGGGAGGCGAGACCCAGTACTTC. It codes for CASSFGGGETQYF.